The 3 T cell receptor beta chains in this list originate from one sample, sequenced in a study of blood T cells in healthy people across ages. A second 7 to 11 cycle PCR used barcoded and J-beta primers. TCRdb recomputed calls from the 5' RACE reads with MiXCR, one row per CDR3 protein. Among roughly 1,000,000 distinct CDR3 sequences listed, approximately 25% were seen once. This sample also appeared in a second study, on T cells of mothers and their children.

Sequences were obtained from blood. The receptors come from a girl under 10 years old in good health.

This rearrangement joins TRBV6-4 to TRBJ2-3; TRBD2 matches at 8 bases. J gave up 0 bases and V 4 bases, and 3 bases lay outside the gene matches. The CDR3 contains 15 residues. CDR1 and CDR2 from the germline V gene are MRHNA and SNTAGT. CDR3 sequence reads: CASSARGASTDTQYF. The CDR3 coding sequence is TGTGCCAGCAGTGCGCGGGGGGCGAGCACAGATACGCAGTATTTT.

The chain uses TRBV20-1 and TRBJ2-5, with D possibly being TRBD2 (6 bases). V was cut by 4 bases and J by 6 bases, with 18 bases left in between. There are 14 residues in the CDR3. CDR1 DFQATT and CDR2 SNEGSKA come from the germline V gene (reference sequence). The CDR3 DNA reads TGCAGTGCTACCCCGGGACCGGGAGTACAGACCCAGTACTTC. The encoded protein is CSATPGPGVQTQYF.

V gene TRBV5-1 combines with J gene TRBJ1-4, with 12 bases matching TRBD1. V was pared by 4 bases and J by 7 bases, with 14 bases of the junction left unmatched. From germline, CDR1 is SGHRS and CDR2 YFSETQ. The CDR3 covers 18 residues. The CDR3 DNA is TGCGCCAGCAGCCAAAACGTCCCGGGACAGGGGGCTCGTGAAAAACTGTTTTTT. Translated: CASSQNVPGQGAREKLFF.